The 26 T cell receptor beta chains below come from one sample, sequenced in a study of cytomegalovirus exposure and HLA in healthy donors (dated by TCRdb to about 2017). Libraries came from the immunoSEQ multiplex PCR assay. For the multiplex PCR, a mixture combining 60 forward primers for TCR Vbeta segments and 13 reverse primers for TCR Jbeta segments was used. As stored in TCRdb, this immuneACCESS dataset retains in-frame rearrangements with V and J assigned. A fraction of the clones does not appear; measured against another copy, unresolved V genes explain less than half of the discrepancy, and the remainder lacks a known reason. In all, the sample holds about 140,000 clones, and 88% of those were seen once. 0.45% to 0.55% of the sample is taken by the ten largest. Sequenced material: PBMCs. The receptors come from a woman in her forties in good health and CMV-seronegative.

The rearrangement joins TRBV9 to TRBJ2-1; TRBD2 matches at 8 bases. Per the germline V gene, CDR1 is SGDLS and CDR2 is YYNGEE. The CDR3 totals 16 residues. Trimming took 2 bases from V and 8 from J; bases not matched to a gene: 12. CDR3 in amino acids: CASSVRAGTSVYEQFF. Here the CDR3 DNA reads TGTGCCAGCAGCGTCCGGGCCGGGACTAGTGTGTATGAGCAGTTCTTC.

The chain is built from TRBV2 and TRBJ2-2; TRBD1 matches 10 bases. J lost 5 bases, V lost 4 bases, and 4 bases had no gene match. The CDR3 is 15 amino acids. Germline CDR1 and CDR2: SNHLY and FYNNEI. CDR3 region: CASSGDRGLTGELFF. The CDR3 nucleotides are TGTGCCAGCAGTGGAGACAGGGGGCTAACCGGGGAGCTGTTTTTT.

This chain uses TRBV30 with TRBJ1-4; weak D call: TRBD1 (5 bases). CDR3 size: 13 residues. The germline CDR1 and CDR2 sequences are GTSNPN and SVGIG (reference sequence). With 2 bases removed from V and 4 bases from J, the gap between germline ends came to 8 bases. In nucleotides, the CDR3 is TGTGCCTGGAGTAGGGGTAGTAATGAAAAACTGTTTTTT. This codes for CAWSRGSNEKLFF.

This sequence joins TRBV11-3 and TRBJ2-7, with D hard to call. V lost 4 bases, J lost 0 bases, and 13 bases lay in between. Germline CDR1 and CDR2: SGHNT and YENEEA. The CDR3 covers 15 residues. In nucleotides, the CDR3 is TGTGCCAGCAGCTCGAAACAAGTCCTCTCCTACGAGCAGTACTTC. Protein sequence: CASSSKQVLSYEQYF.

This clone was seen a single time. This chain joins TRBV27 and TRBJ2-7; a weak D match, TRBD2 (7 bases). The V and J ends lost 5 bases and 6 bases respectively, with 20 bases between them. The CDR3 is 15 residues long. Germline V gene sequence: CDR1 MNHEY, CDR2 SMNVEV (reference sequence). DNA of the CDR3: TGTGCCAGCAGTCCTACCCCGACTAGCAGGGGCGAGCAGTACTTC. This sequence encodes CASSPTPTSRGEQYF.

The chain couples TRBV5-1 to TRBJ2-7; 9 nucleotides align to TRBD2. The CDR3 runs to 15 residues. From germline, CDR1 is SGHRS and CDR2 YFSETQ. V was clipped by 0 bases and J by 7 bases; unmatched bases: 8. The CDR3 reads CASSLGASGVLEQYF. CDR3 sequence (DNA): TGCGCCAGCAGCTTGGGGGCTAGCGGGGTGTTGGAGCAGTACTTC.

V usage is TRBV30 and J usage is TRBJ1-1; possible D gene TRBD1, 5 bases. This CDR3 spans 14 amino acids. The V gene's germline CDR1 is GTSNPN and CDR2 SVGIG (reference sequence). The ends were cut back, 8 bases at V and 0 bases at J, with 16 bases in the middle. The CDR3 DNA follows: TGTGCCGGAAACCGCATAGGGGTGAACACTGAAGCTTTCTTT. It translates to CAGNRIGVNTEAFF.

V and J are TRBV10-3 and TRBJ2-7; 9 bases align to TRBD2. Germline values: CDR1 ENHRY, CDR2 SYGVKD. This CDR3 has 15 amino acids. The junction had 8 bases not matched to a gene; V was cut back by 3 bases and J by 5 bases. CDR3 nucleotides: TGTGCCATCAGTGATTTTAGCGGGAGTACCAACGAGCAGTACTTC. It is translated as CAISDFSGSTNEQYF.

This clone occurred once. The chain combines TRBV5-6 with TRBJ2-1, with TRBD2 identical over 7 bases. This CDR3 has 17 residues. With V trimmed by 0 bases and J by 7 bases, 13 bases remained unmatched. CDR1 SGHDT and CDR2 YYEEEE come from the germline V gene. CDR3 protein: CASSLGYLADLRNEQFF. The CDR3 coding sequence is TGTGCCAGCAGCTTGGGCTATCTAGCGGACCTGCGTAATGAGCAGTTCTTC.

In the case of this clone: One junction end disagrees with the germline gene, perhaps due to a read error. Other nucleotide sequences from this sample produce the same CDR3. V usage is TRBV7-9 and J usage is TRBJ1-1; 8 bases align to TRBD1. Germline assignment: CDR1 SEHNR and CDR2 FQNEAQ (reference sequence). The length of the CDR3 is 18 residues. As DNA, the CDR3 is TGTGCCAGCAGTTCCTACCCCGACAGGGGCGGAAGGGACACTGAGGCTTTCTTT. It specifies CASSSYPDRGGRDTEAFF.

The chain combines TRBV10-3 with TRBJ2-1, with D perhaps matching TRBD2 (5 bases). Looked up from germline, CDR1 is ENHRY and CDR2 is SYGVKD. Trimming took 4 bases from V and 7 from J, leaving 8 bases between them. This CDR3 has 12 amino acids. Here the CDR3 reads CAISVSGNEQFF. In DNA, the CDR3 is TGTGCCATCAGTGTATCGGGGAATGAGCAGTTCTTC.

This clone appeared a single time. The chain links TRBV28 to TRBJ2-3; 8 nucleotides match TRBD2. The junction had 14 bases not matched to a gene; V was cut back by 6 bases and J by 9 bases. CDR3 size: 15 residues. CDR1 and CDR2 from the germline V gene are MDHEN and SYDVKM. The CDR3: CASSPSGSLTQTQYF. The CDR3 region has the DNA TGTGCCAGCAGCCCGAGCGGGAGCTTAACTCAAACGCAGTATTTT.

The chain recombines TRBV7-9 with TRBJ2-7; D is undetermined. V was cut by 4 bases and J by 4 bases, with 17 bases left in between. The germline CDR1 and CDR2 sequences are SEHNR and FQNEAQ (reference sequence). The CDR3 has 15 amino acids. CDR3 DNA: TGTGCCAGCAGCTCACCAGGCTTAGTCCATTACGAGCAGTACTTC. It translates to CASSSPGLVHYEQYF.

This clone was detected once. This sequence joins TRBV25-1 and TRBJ2-3; tentatively, D is TRBD2 (5 bases). CDR3 size: 18 residues. Germline loops: CDR1 MGHDK, CDR2 SYGVNS. With 1 base removed from V and 4 bases from J, the gap between germline ends came to 21 bases. The CDR3 protein is CASSESPPLLVGPDTQYF. CDR3 nucleotide sequence: TGTGCCAGCAGTGAATCCCCCCCGTTACTAGTTGGGCCAGATACGCAGTATTTT. The entire variable domain, with the rest obtained from reference TRBV25-1 and TRBJ2-3, is as follows: EADIYQTPRYLVIGTGKKITLECSQTMGHDKMYWYQQDPGMELHLIHYSYGVNSTEKGDLSSESTVSRIRTEHFPLTLESARPSHTSQYLCASSESPPLLVGPDTQYFGPGTRLTVL.

This chain connects TRBV28 to TRBJ1-5, with D unresolved. The CDR3 has 15 residues. Germline CDR1 is MDHEN and CDR2 is SYDVKM. With 3 bases removed from V and 1 base from J, the gap between germline ends came to 10 bases. CDR3: CASSFRSGSNQPQHF. The CDR3 DNA follows: TGTGCCAGCAGTTTCCGTTCCGGGAGCAATCAGCCCCAGCATTTT.

The V call is TRBV13, the J call TRBJ1-2, with 7 bases aligning to TRBD1. The CDR3 covers 12 residues. Germline CDR1 is PRHDT and CDR2 is FYEKMQ (reference sequence). Trimming cost V 2 bases and J 7 bases; bases outside gene matches: 1. DNA for the CDR3: TGTGCCAGCAGCTTATGGGACAGTGGCTACACCTTC. Translating it yields CASSLWDSGYTF.

The chain uses TRBV6-5 and TRBJ2-1; D gene unclear. CDR1 and CDR2 (germline): MNHEY, SVGAGI. Trimming pared 2 bases from V and 4 bases from J, leaving 9 bases between. The CDR3 covers 14 residues. The CDR3 nucleotides are TGTGCCAGCAGTTACACCTCCCAGTACAATGAGCAGTTCTTC. Its protein product is CASSYTSQYNEQFF.

This chain uses TRBV6-1 with TRBJ1-2; D is unresolved. Trimming took off 6 bases at V and 1 base at J, with 6 bases between the two ends. The CDR3 is 12 residues long. Per the germline V gene, CDR1 is MNHNS and CDR2 is SASEGT. Here the CDR3 DNA reads TGTGCCAGCAGCCAAAATAACTATGGCTACACCTTC. Amino acids: CASSQNNYGYTF.

The chain has TRBV7-2 and TRBJ2-7; 8 bases map to TRBD2. Germline CDR1 SGHTA, CDR2 FQGNSA. V was pared by 4 bases and J by 4 bases, with 12 bases of the junction left unmatched. The CDR3 consists of 16 residues. In DNA, the CDR3 is TGTGCCAGCAGCTCAGACTCAGCGGGAGCTCAATACGAGCAGTACTTC. As protein: CASSSDSAGAQYEQYF.

J is TRBJ2-1 and V is TRBV30; D not certain. The V and J ends lost 5 bases and 10 bases respectively, with 15 bases between them. Germline CDR1 and CDR2: GTSNPN and SVGIG (reference sequence). The CDR3 covers 12 residues. The DNA for the CDR3 is TGTGCCTGGGAGACACGAAGCATGGAGCAGTTCTTC. Encoded protein: CAWETRSMEQFF.

V is TRBV7-2 and J is TRBJ2-3, with TRBD2 as a possible D gene (6 bases). Germline V CDR1 and CDR2: SGHTA, FQGNSA. Trimming pared 0 bases from V and 6 bases from J, leaving 10 bases between. The CDR3 runs to 14 residues. The chain's CDR3 is CASSLAGGIDTQYF. DNA of the CDR3: TGTGCCAGCAGCTTAGCGGGAGGAATTGATACGCAGTATTTT.

Concerning this clone: One end of the junction does not line up with germline, which may come from a read error. The rearrangement uses TRBV10-3 and TRBJ1-4, with 7 bases matching TRBD1. The CDR3 has 15 residues. Germline CDR1 ENHRY, CDR2 SYGVKD. The CDR3 reads CVISAREGANEKLFF. The CDR3 DNA sequence: TGTGTCATCAGTGCCCGGGAGGGGGCAAATGAAAAACTGTTTTTT.

The chain couples TRBV10-1 to TRBJ2-7; possibly TRBD2 for D (5 bases). The V and J ends lost 7 bases and 1 base respectively, with 11 bases between them. Looked up from germline, CDR1 is WNHNN and CDR2 is SYGVQD (reference sequence). CDR3 length: 13 amino acids. The CDR3 spells CASTPRGSYEQYF. In DNA, the CDR3 is TGCGCCAGCACCCCTCGGGGATCCTACGAGCAGTACTTC.

The chain employs TRBV5-1 and TRBJ2-1, with D unresolved. The germline V gene has CDR1 SGHRS and CDR2 YFSETQ. Trimming took off 0 bases at V and 3 bases at J, with 10 bases between the two ends. The CDR3 has 15 amino acids. CDR3 nucleotide sequence: TGCGCCAGCAGCTTGGGGGCCGTAAGCTACAATGAGCAGTTCTTC. It encodes CASSLGAVSYNEQFF.

The chain joins TRBV4-2 to TRBJ1-2; 8 bases are shared with TRBD1. The germline V gene encodes CDR1 LGHNA and CDR2 YNFKEQ. The CDR3 runs to 18 residues. The V and J ends lost 5 bases and 0 bases, in that order; junction bases with no gene match: 14. The CDR3 DNA follows: TGTGCCAGCAGCTCCCACCGGGACAGGAATTATGCTAACTATGGCTACACCTTC. This gives the protein CASSSHRDRNYANYGYTF.

V gene TRBV9 combines with J gene TRBJ2-2, with TRBD1 matching 8 bases. The CDR3 consists of 16 residues. V was pared by 5 bases and J by 2 bases, with 8 bases of the junction left unmatched. Germline CDR1 and CDR2: SGDLS and YYNGEE. CDR3 residues: CASRDPGQGNTGELFF. The DNA for the CDR3 is TGTGCCAGCAGGGATCCTGGACAGGGTAACACCGGGGAGCTGTTTTTT.